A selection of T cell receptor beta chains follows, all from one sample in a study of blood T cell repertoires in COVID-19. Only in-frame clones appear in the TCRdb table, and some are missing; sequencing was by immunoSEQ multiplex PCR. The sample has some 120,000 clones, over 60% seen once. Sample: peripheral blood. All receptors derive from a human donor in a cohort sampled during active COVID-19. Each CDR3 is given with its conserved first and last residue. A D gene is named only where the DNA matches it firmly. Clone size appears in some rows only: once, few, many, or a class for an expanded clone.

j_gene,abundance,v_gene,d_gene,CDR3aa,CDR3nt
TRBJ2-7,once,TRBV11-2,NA,CASSLFGRESYEQYF,TGTGCCAGCAGCTTATTCGGCAGGGAATCCTACGAGCAGTACTTC
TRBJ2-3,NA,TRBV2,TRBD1,CASRPQGVGDTQYF,TGTGCCAGCAGGCCACAGGGGGTTGGAGATACGCAGTATTTT
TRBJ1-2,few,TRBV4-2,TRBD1,CASSQETGENYGYTF,TGTGCCAGCAGCCAGGAAACAGGGGAGAACTATGGCTACACCTTC
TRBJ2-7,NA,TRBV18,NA,CASSPSANLHSYEQYF,TGTGCCAGCTCACCATCAGCGAATCTACACTCCTACGAGCAGTACTTC
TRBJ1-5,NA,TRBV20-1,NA,CSASRGEGQPQHF,TGCAGTGCTAGTCGGGGGGAGGGTCAGCCCCAGCATTTT
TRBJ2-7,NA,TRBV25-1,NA,CASSEGAPGSYEQYF,TGTGCCAGCAGTGAAGGGGCTCCCGGGAGCTACGAGCAGTACTTC
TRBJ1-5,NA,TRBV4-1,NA,CASSQAGQPQHF,TGCGCCAGCAGCCAAGCGGGTCAGCCCCAGCATTTT
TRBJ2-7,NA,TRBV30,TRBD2,CAWSPRFGGGYEQYF,TGTGCCTGGAGTCCAAGATTCGGCGGGGGGTATGAGCAGTACTTC
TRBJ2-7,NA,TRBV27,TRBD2,CASSLGGGYEQYF,TGTGCCAGCAGTTTAGGGGGGGGCTACGAGCAGTACTTC
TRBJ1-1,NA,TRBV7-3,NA,CASSPGQRNTEAFF,TGTGCCAGCAGCCCCGGACAGAGGAACACTGAAGCTTTCTTT
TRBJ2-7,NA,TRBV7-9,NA,CASSLAVAEQYF,TGTGCCAGCAGCTTAGCTGTGGCAGAGCAGTACTTC
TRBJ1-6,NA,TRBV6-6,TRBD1,CASSRTGPLAPLHF,TGTGCCAGCAGCCGGACAGGCCCCCTGGCACCCCTCCACTTT
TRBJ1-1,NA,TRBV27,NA,CASSPPGGGTEAFF,TGTGCCAGCAGTCCGCCCGGGGGTGGCACTGAAGCTTTCTTT
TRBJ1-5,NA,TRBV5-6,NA,CASSPWTEQNQPQHF,TGTGCCAGCAGCCCTTGGACAGAGCAGAATCAGCCCCAGCATTTT
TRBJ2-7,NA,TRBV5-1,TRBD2,CASSPLGGTRLYEQYF,TGCGCCAGCAGCCCCCTCGGGGGGACTAGGCTCTACGAGCAGTACTTC
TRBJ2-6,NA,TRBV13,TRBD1,CASSSSGGAGPEGF,TGTGCCAGCAGCTCCTCAGGGGGCGCAGGTCCCGAGGGTTTC
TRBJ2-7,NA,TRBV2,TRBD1,CASSVPGQGSYEQYF,TGTGCCAGCAGTGTCCCGGGACAGGGCAGCTACGAGCAGTACTTC
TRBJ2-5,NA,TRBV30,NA,CAWSVGLGEADQETQYF,TGTGCCTGGAGTGTTGGATTAGGGGAGGCGGACCAAGAGACCCAGTACTTC
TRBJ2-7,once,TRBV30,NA,CAWSWAGDSYEQYF,TGTGCCTGGAGTTGGGCAGGGGACTCCTACGAGCAGTACTTC
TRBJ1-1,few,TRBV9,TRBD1,CASSPQGAGNAEAFF,TGTGCCAGCAGCCCCCAGGGGGCAGGGAACGCTGAAGCTTTCTTT
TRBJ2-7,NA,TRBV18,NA,CASSPPEQVYEQYF,TGTGCCAGCTCACCACCGGAACAGGTCTACGAGCAGTACTTC
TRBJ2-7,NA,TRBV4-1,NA,CASSQGGYYEQYF,TGCGCCAGCAGCCAAGGGGGCTACTACGAGCAGTACTTC
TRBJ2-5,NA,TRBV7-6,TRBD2,CASSLWGGETQYF,TGTGCCAGCAGCTTATGGGGAGGGGAGACCCAGTACTTC
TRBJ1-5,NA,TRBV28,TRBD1,CASSQDRAPNQPQHF,TGTGCCAGCAGCCAAGACAGGGCCCCCAATCAGCCCCAGCATTTT
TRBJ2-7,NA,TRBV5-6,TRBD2,CASSLDPREAVYEQYF,TGTGCCAGCAGCTTGGATCCGCGGGAGGCCGTCTACGAGCAGTACTTC
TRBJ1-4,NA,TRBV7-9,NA,CASSLGSGGFEKLFF,TGTGCCAGCAGCTTAGGGAGCGGGGGCTTTGAAAAACTGTTTTTT
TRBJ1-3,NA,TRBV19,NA,CASSTTGYSGNTIYF,TGTGCCAGTAGTACGACGGGGTATTCTGGAAACACCATATATTTT
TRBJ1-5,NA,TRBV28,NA,CASSRDNNQPQHF,TGTGCCAGCAGTAGGGACAACAATCAGCCCCAGCATTTT
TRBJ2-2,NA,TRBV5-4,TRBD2,CASSWGLANTGELFF,TGTGCCAGCAGCTGGGGACTAGCGAACACCGGGGAGCTGTTTTTT
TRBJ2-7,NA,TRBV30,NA,CAGGLAAGNEQYF,TGTGCGGGGGGGCTAGCGGCAGGCAACGAGCAGTACTTC
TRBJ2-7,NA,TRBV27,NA,CASSPQLTYEQYF,TGTGCCAGCAGCCCACAATTAACCTACGAGCAGTACTTC
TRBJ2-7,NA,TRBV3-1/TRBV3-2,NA,CASSQEVGGEQYF,TGTGCCAGCAGCCAAGAAGTTGGGGGGGAGCAGTACTTC
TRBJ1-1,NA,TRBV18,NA,CASSPGGNTEAFF,TGTGCCAGCTCACCCGGGGGTAACACTGAAGCTTTCTTT
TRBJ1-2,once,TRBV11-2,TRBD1,CASSRNTLDRELGYTF,TGTGCCAGCAGCCGCAATACACTTGACAGGGAGTTAGGCTACACCTTC
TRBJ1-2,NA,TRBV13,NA,CASSLGGAGYGYTF,TGTGCCAGCAGCTTAGGAGGGGCAGGGTATGGCTACACCTTC
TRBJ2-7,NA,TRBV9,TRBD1,CASSLTGDYEQYF,TGTGCCAGCAGCCTCACAGGGGACTACGAGCAGTACTTC
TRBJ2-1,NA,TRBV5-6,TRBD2,CASSLAGGKGQFF,TGTGCCAGCAGCTTGGCCGGGGGGAAAGGGCAGTTCTTC
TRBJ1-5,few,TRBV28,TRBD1,CASSPTGGMSQPQHF,TGTGCCAGCAGTCCGACAGGGGGCATGAGTCAGCCCCAGCATTTT
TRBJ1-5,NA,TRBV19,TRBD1,CASSNGDRGVNQPQHF,TGTGCCAGTAGTAATGGGGACAGGGGCGTCAATCAGCCCCAGCATTTT
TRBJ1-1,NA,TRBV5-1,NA,CASSLYRGVNTEAFF,TGCGCCAGCAGCTTGTACCGAGGCGTGAACACTGAAGCTTTCTTT
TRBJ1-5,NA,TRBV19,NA,CASSIRGSHFSNQPQHF,TGTGCCAGTAGTATAAGGGGGTCCCATTTTAGCAATCAGCCCCAGCATTTT
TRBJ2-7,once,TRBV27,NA,CASSRAGRDSYEQYF,TGTGCCAGCAGTCGGGCGGGACGCGACTCCTACGAGCAGTACTTC
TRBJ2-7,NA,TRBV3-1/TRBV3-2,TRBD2,CASSQGSSGGYEQYF,TGTGCCAGCAGCCAAGGGTCTAGCGGGGGCTACGAGCAGTACTTC
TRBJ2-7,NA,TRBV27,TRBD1,CASSSGQGPYEQYF,TGTGCCAGCAGTTCGGGACAGGGTCCCTACGAGCAGTACTTC
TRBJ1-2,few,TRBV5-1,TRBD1,CASSPLTGNGYTF,TGCGCCAGCAGCCCCTTGACAGGGAATGGCTACACCTTC
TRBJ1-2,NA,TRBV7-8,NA,CASSLARTVNYGYTF,TGTGCCAGCAGCTTAGCGAGGACAGTGAATTATGGCTACACCTTC
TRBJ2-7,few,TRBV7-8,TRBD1,CASSRTGTYEQYF,TGTGCCAGCAGCCGGACAGGGACCTACGAGCAGTACTTC
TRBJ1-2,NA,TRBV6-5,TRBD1,CADSETGGGGYTF,TGTGCAGATTCGGAAACAGGGGGCGGAGGCTACACCTTC
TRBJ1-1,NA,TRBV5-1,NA,CASSLGGPPNTEAFF,TGCGCCAGCAGCTTGGGAGGGCCCCCTAACACTGAAGCTTTCTTT
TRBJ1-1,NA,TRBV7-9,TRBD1,CASRATGEAFF,TGTGCCAGCAGAGCGACAGGGGAAGCTTTCTTT
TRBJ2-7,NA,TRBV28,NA,CASSLTGLLNYEQYF,TGTGCCAGCAGTTTGACGGGACTCCTAAACTACGAGCAGTACTTC
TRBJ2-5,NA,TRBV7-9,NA,CASSLEDLWETQYF,TGTGCCAGCAGCTTAGAAGACTTGTGGGAGACCCAGTACTTC
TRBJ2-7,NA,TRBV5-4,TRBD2,CASSQIGGWGEQYF,TGTGCCAGCAGCCAGATCGGGGGGTGGGGCGAGCAGTACTTC
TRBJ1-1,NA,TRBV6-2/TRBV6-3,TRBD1,CASSWGFRGQSEAFF,TGTGCCAGCAGCTGGGGGTTCAGGGGGCAATCTGAAGCTTTCTTT
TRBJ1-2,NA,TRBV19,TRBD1,CASSAGTGYGYTF,TGTGCCAGTAGTGCCGGGACAGGGTATGGCTACACCTTC